Included here is one TCR beta chain sequence, with context. The target antigen is unknown. This specimen belongs to a study of monozygotic twins with inflammatory bowel disease. The study, taken as a whole, reports: No single strong signal or clonotype associated with IBD was supported. Diversity of TCRbeta measured by inverse Simpson was lower in IBD patients than in healthy co-twins.

Each CDR3 protein gets one entry in TCRdb, which reprocessed the 5' RACE reads and gives no DNA. The ten most abundant clones cover around 1.9% of a sample with more than 95,000 distinct CDR3 sequences. Sequenced material: blood. The TCR sequence derives from a human donor with ulcerative colitis or Crohn's disease, or a healthy co-twin of an affected twin (not recorded which).

The CDR3 reads CASSLTVSQPQHF. The genes are TRBV7-3 and TRBJ1-5. CDR1 is SGHTA, CDR2 FQGTGA, per germline. The CDR3 consists of 13 residues. Together with reference TRBV7-3 and TRBJ1-5, the CDR3 gives the full variable domain: GAGVSQTPSNKVTEKGKYVELRCDPISGHTALYWYRQSLGQGPEFLIYFQGTGAADDSGLPNDRFFAVRPEGSVSTLKIQRTERGDSAVYLCASSLTVSQPQHFGDGTRLSIL.